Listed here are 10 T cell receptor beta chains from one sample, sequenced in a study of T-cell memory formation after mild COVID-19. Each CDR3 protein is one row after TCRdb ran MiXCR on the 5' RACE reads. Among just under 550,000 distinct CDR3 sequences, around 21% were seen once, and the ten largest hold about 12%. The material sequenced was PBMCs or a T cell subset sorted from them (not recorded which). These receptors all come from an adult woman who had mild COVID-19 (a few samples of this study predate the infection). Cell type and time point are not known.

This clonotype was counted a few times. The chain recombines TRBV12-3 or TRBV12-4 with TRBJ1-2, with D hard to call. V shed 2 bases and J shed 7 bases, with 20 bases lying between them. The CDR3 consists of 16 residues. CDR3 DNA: TGTGCCAGCAGTTTATCCCAATCGCACCAGTCGGGTGGCTACACCTTC. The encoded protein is CASSLSQSHQSGGYTF.

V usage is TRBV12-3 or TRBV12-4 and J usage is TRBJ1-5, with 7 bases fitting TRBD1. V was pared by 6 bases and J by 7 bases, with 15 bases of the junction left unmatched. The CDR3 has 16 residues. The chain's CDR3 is CASSRSVGGLGQPQHF. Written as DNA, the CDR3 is TGTGCCAGCAGCCGTTCCGTAGGGGGCTTAGGACAGCCCCAGCATTTT.

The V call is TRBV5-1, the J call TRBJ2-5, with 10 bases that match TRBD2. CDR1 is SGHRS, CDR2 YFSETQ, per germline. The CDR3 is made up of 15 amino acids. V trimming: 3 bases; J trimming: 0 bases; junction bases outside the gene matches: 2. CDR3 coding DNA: TGCGCCAGCAGCTCCGGGACTAGCGACCAAGAGACCCAGTACTTC. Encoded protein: CASSSGTSDQETQYF.

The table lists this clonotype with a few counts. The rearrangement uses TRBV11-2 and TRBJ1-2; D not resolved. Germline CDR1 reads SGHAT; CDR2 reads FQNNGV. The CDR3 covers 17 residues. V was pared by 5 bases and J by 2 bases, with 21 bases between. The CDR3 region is CASSPPVGKPFNYGYTF. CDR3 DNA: TGTGCCAGCAGCCCCCCGGTAGGGAAGCCTTTCAACTATGGCTACACCTTC. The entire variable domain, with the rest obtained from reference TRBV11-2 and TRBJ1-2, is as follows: EAGVAQSPRYKIIEKRQSVAFWCNPISGHATLYWYQQILGQGPKLLIQFQNNGVVDDSQLPKDRFSAERLKGVDSTLKIQPAKLEDSAVYLCASSPPVGKPFNYGYTFGSGTRLTVV.

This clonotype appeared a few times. The DNA for the CDR3 is TGCGCCAGCGCTACTGGACTAGCGGGAGGGCCCGGGGGAACAGATACGCAGTATTTT. Amino acids: CASATGLAGGPGGTDTQYF. This chain connects TRBV5-1 to TRBJ2-3; 15 bases are shared with TRBD2. Germline CDR1 is SGHRS and CDR2 is YFSETQ. V lost 7 bases to trimming and J lost 3 bases; unmatched junction nucleotides: 15. CDR3 size: 19 residues. Drawing the rest from reference TRBV5-1 and TRBJ2-3, the complete variable domain is KAGVTQTPRYLIKTRGQQVTLSCSPISGHRSVSWYQQTPGQGLQFLFEYFSETQRNKGNFPGRFSGRQFSNSRSEMNVSTLELGDSALYLCASATGLAGGPGGTDTQYFGPGTRLTVL.

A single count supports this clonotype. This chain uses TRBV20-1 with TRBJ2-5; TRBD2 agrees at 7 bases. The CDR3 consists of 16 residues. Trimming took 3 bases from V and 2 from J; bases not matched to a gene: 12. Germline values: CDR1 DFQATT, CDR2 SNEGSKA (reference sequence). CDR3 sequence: CSASSPSGRLQETQYF. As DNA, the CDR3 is TGCAGTGCTAGTAGCCCTAGCGGACGTTTACAAGAGACCCAGTACTTC.

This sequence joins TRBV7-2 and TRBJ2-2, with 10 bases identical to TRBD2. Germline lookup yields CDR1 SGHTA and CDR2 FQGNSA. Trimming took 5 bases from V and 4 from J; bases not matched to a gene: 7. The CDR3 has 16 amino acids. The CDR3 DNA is TGTGCCAGCAGCCTCCAAGCGGGGGGGCCCACCGGGGAGCTGTTTTTT. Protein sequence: CASSLQAGGPTGELFF. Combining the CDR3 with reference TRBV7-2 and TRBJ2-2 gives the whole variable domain GAGVSQSPSNKVTEKGKDVELRCDPISGHTALYWYRQSLGQGLEFLIYFQGNSAPDKSGLPSDRFSAERTGGSVSTLTIQRTQQEDSAVYLCASSLQAGGPTGELFFGEGSRLTVL.

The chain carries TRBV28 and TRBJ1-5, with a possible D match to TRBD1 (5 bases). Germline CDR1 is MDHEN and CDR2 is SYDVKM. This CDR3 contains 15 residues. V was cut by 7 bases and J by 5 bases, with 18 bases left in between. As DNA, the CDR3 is TGTGCCAGCACCCTAGGGCCAGGGCTCGATCAGCCCCAGCATTTT. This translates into CASTLGPGLDQPQHF.

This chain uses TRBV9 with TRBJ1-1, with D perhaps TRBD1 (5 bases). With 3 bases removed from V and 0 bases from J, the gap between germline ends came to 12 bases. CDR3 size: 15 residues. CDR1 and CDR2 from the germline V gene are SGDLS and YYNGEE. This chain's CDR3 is CASSALTALNTEAFF. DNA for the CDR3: TGTGCCAGCAGCGCACTGACAGCACTGAACACTGAAGCTTTCTTT.

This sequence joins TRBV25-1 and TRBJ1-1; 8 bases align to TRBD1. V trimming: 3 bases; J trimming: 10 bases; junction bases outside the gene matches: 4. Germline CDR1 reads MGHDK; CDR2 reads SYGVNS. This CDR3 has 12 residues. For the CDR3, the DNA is TGTGCCAGCAGTGACAGGGGGCGAGGAGCTTTCTTT. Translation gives CASSDRGRGAFF.